The 12 T cell receptor beta chains below were found in one sample sequenced in a study of OX40 agonist ivuxolimab in advanced cancers. The library relied on the immunoSEQ multiplex PCR assay. TCRdb carries this immuneACCESS record with in-frame sequences only. Its versions omit some clonotypes, under half of them owing to an unresolved V gene in the studies checked, with the rest unexplained. The sample data list tens of thousands of clones, and 75% to 90% of these were observed just once. The ten most abundant clones make up roughly 2.1% of the sample. This material consisted of CD4+ or CD8+ T cells sorted from blood, taken in a trial of the OX40 agonist ivuxolimab. The receptors stem from an adult with an advanced solid tumor such as melanoma, head and neck, liver or kidney cancer.

The CDR3 DNA is TGTGCCAGCTCACCCCGGGACAGCCAAAAACTGTTTTTT. Its translation: CASSPRDSQKLFF. The chain has TRBV18 and TRBJ1-4; 7 bases align to TRBD1. The trim removed 3 bases at V and 9 bases at J, leaving 4 bases unmatched. Germline assignment: CDR1 KGHSH and CDR2 LQKENI. This CDR3 has 13 amino acids.

The chain has TRBV7-8 and TRBJ1-6; 7 nucleotides line up with TRBD1. Germline CDR1 reads SGHVS; CDR2 reads FQNEAQ. Losses at the gene ends were 3 bases for V and 9 bases for J; bases not matched to a gene: 11. The CDR3 is 16 residues long. The CDR3 reads CASSLVRDSRVSPLHF. The CDR3 nucleotides are TGTGCCAGCAGCTTGGTTCGGGACAGCAGAGTTTCACCCCTCCACTTT.

CDR3 DNA: TGTGCCTGGATAAGACAGGGGGTATACGAGCAGTACTTC. This encodes CAWIRQGVYEQYF. The chain combines TRBV30 with TRBJ2-7, with TRBD1 identical over 9 bases. The CDR3 sequence is 13 residues long. The germline gives CDR1 GTSNPN, CDR2 SVGIG (reference sequence). The V gene end was trimmed by 4 bases and the J gene end by 4 bases; junction bases not matched to a gene: 5.

The V and J genes are TRBV5-5 and TRBJ2-5; TRBD2 matches at 12 bases. The CDR3 is made up of 17 amino acids. Germline trimming cut 2 bases from V and 5 bases from J; bases unmatched to any gene: 10. Germline lookup yields CDR1 SGHKS and CDR2 YYEKEE (reference sequence). The CDR3 sequence: CASSFGLAGGREETQYF. In DNA form, the CDR3 reads TGTGCCAGCAGCTTCGGTCTAGCGGGAGGGAGGGAGGAGACCCAGTACTTC.

J is TRBJ2-7 and V is TRBV28; D uncertain. The germline V gene has CDR1 MDHEN and CDR2 SYDVKM. This CDR3 has 12 amino acids. V lost 2 bases and J lost 2, with 4 bases in between. The CDR3 nucleotides read TGTGCCAGCAGTTTAAGGGCCTACGAGCAGTACTTC. Its translation is CASSLRAYEQYF.

The rearrangement links TRBV25-1 to TRBJ1-2; D gene uncertain. The length of the CDR3 is 13 residues. Germline-derived CDR1 and CDR2 are MGHDK and SYGVNS. Trimming left V 6 bases short and J 4 bases short, with 12 bases between. CDR3 loop: CASREGVGYGYTF. The CDR3 DNA follows: TGTGCCAGCAGGGAAGGAGTCGGCTATGGCTACACCTTC.

The V gene is TRBV9, the J gene TRBJ2-7; TRBD2 agrees at 12 bases. The CDR3 sequence is 15 residues long. Germline CDR1 and CDR2: SGDLS and YYNGEE. V lost 0 bases, J lost 5 bases, and 3 bases stayed unmatched. The CDR3 DNA reads as TGTGCCAGCAGCGTAGCGACTAGCGGGAGAAACGAGCAGTACTTC. It is translated as CASSVATSGRNEQYF.

The CDR3 nucleotides read TGTGCCAGCAGAGCGGGTCTGACTGAAGCTTTCTTT. This gives the protein CASRAGLTEAFF. The V call is TRBV28, the J call TRBJ1-1; unclear D gene. V was shortened by 6 bases and J by 5 bases, with 10 bases between the two germline ends. This CDR3 contains 12 residues. Germline V gives CDR1 MDHEN, CDR2 SYDVKM.

The V call is TRBV4-1, the J call TRBJ2-5; D gene ambiguous. The CDR3 runs to 16 residues. V gave up 3 bases and J gave up 5 bases, with 19 bases separating them. Germline V gene data show CDR1 as MGHRA and CDR2 as YSYEKL. CDR3 DNA sequence: TGCGCCAGCAGCCATGTCGGGCCTGGCGCCGAGGAGACCCAGTACTTC. Amino acid sequence: CASSHVGPGAEETQYF.

V is TRBV7-3 and J is TRBJ1-1; D perhaps matches TRBD1 (5 bases). V was shortened by 5 bases and J by 7 bases, with 17 bases between the two germline ends. Per the germline V gene, CDR1 is SGHTA and CDR2 is FQGTGA. The CDR3 runs 14 residues. The CDR3 reads CASSQSGPVYEAFF. As DNA, the CDR3 is TGTGCCAGCAGCCAATCGGGACCTGTCTATGAAGCTTTCTTT.

V is TRBV19 and J is TRBJ2-2, with 8 bases aligning to TRBD1. Trimming removed 8 bases from V and 0 bases from J; junction bases left unmatched: 2. The CDR3 totals 14 residues. Germline CDR1 and CDR2: LNHDA and SQIVND (reference sequence). The CDR3 here is CASRDRPNTGELFF. The CDR3 nucleotides are TGTGCCAGTCGGGACAGGCCGAACACCGGGGAGCTGTTTTTT.

The chain is built from TRBV5-1 and TRBJ1-1; the D is unclear. The CDR3 totals 16 residues. The V gene lost 0 bases and the J gene lost 2 bases, with 14 bases spanning the gap. The germline CDR1 and CDR2 sequences are SGHRS and YFSETQ. This CDR3 is CASSLDGRKTNTEAFF. The CDR3 DNA sequence: TGCGCCAGCAGCTTGGATGGCAGGAAAACCAACACTGAAGCTTTCTTT.